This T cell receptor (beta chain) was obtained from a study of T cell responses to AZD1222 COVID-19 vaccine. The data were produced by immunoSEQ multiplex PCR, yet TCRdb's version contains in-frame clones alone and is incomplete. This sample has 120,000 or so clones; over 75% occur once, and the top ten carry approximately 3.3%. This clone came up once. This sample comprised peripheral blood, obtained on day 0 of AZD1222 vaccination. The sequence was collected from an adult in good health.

CDR3 in DNA: TGTGCCGTCAAACAGGGGAACACCGGGGAGCTGTTTTTT. Residues: CAVKQGNTGELFF. V gene TRBV24-1 combines with J gene TRBJ2-2; D is perhaps TRBD1 (6 bases). There are 13 residues in the CDR3. The V gene lost 12 bases and the J gene lost 1 base, with 11 bases spanning the gap. Germline CDR1 and CDR2: KGHDR and SFDVKD.